The 16 T cell receptor beta chains below come from one sample, sequenced in a study of T cells in Graves' hyperthyroidism and ophthalmopathy. RNA transcripts yielded amplified TCR beta CDR3 regions. With the HTBI primer set, the TCR CDR3 went through a first round of RT-PCR. TCRdb reprocessed the multiplex PCR reads via MiXCR and lists one record per CDR3 protein. This sample yields over 700,000 distinct CDR3 sequences, of which just over 35% are seen a single time; roughly 31% belongs to the top ten. Source material: blood. Receptor source: a woman aged 40-49 years with Graves' hyperthyroidism.

This clonotype was counted ten times or more. V gene TRBV7-2 combines with J gene TRBJ2-7; D possibly corresponds to TRBD1 (5 bases). V dropped 2 bases and J dropped 3 bases, with 20 bases sitting between them. The CDR3 contains 17 residues. The germline CDR1 and CDR2 sequences are SGHTA and FQGNSA. The CDR3 region has the DNA TGTGCCAGCAGCTTATCAACTGTAGGGGAAAGCTTCTACGAGCAGTACTTC. It encodes CASSLSTVGESFYEQYF.

This clonotype was observed a few times. The genes are TRBV6-5 and TRBJ1-1, with D tentatively TRBD1 (5 bases). The germline V gene encodes CDR1 MNHEY and CDR2 SVGAGI. This CDR3 is built from 16 residues. Trimming shortened V by 4 bases and J by 1 base, and 16 bases separated the two germline ends. The chain's CDR3 is CASSSPPGLTNTEAFF. CDR3 sequence (DNA): TGTGCCAGCAGTTCCCCTCCGGGACTGACGAACACTGAAGCTTTCTTT.

This clonotype has a handful of counts. V usage is TRBV4-3 and J usage is TRBJ1-2; 7 nucleotides match TRBD1. The CDR3 covers 16 residues. The J segment lost 4 bases and the V segment lost 0 bases, leaving 8 bases of the junction unmatched. CDR1 and CDR2 (germline): LGHNA, YSLEER. DNA of the CDR3: TGCGCCAGCAGCCAAGAGGCAGGGGGAGGCCTCTATGGCTACACCTTC. Its translation: CASSQEAGGGLYGYTF.

There are many counts of this clonotype. The chain joins TRBV7-6 to TRBJ1-5, with no clear D. In germline, CDR1 is SGHVS, CDR2 FNYEAQ. This CDR3 region has 14 residues. Trimming removed 5 bases from V and 5 bases from J, with 13 bases in between. The CDR3 region is CASSPTRTYQPQHF. CDR3 nucleotide sequence: TGTGCCAGCAGCCCGACCAGGACGTATCAGCCCCAGCATTTT.

There are many counts of this clonotype. The DNA for the CDR3 is TGTGCCAGTAGTATAAGAGGGTATGGCTACACCTTC. It specifies CASSIRGYGYTF. The chain couples TRBV19 to TRBJ1-2; the D is unclear. The germline gives CDR1 LNHDA, CDR2 SQIVND (reference sequence). Deletions cut 2 bases from V and 5 bases from J, with 6 bases between. This CDR3 region has 12 residues. The full variable domain, in which reference TRBV19 and TRBJ1-2 provide the parts outside the CDR3, is DGGITQSPKYLFRKEGQNVTLSCEQNLNHDAMYWYRQDPGQGLRLIYYSQIVNDFQKGDIAEGYSVSREKKESFPLTVTSAQKNPTAFYLCASSIRGYGYTFGSGTRLTVV.

This clonotype was detected ten times or more. The chain uses TRBV7-9 and TRBJ1-1; D gene uncertain. This CDR3 is built from 13 residues. Trimming stripped 5 bases from V and 1 base from J, with 8 bases between. CDR1 is SEHNR, CDR2 FQNEAQ, per germline (reference sequence). CDR3 in amino acids: CASSRDQNTEAFF. CDR3 DNA: TGTGCCAGCAGCCGGGATCAGAACACTGAAGCTTTCTTT.

The V gene is TRBV2, the J gene TRBJ2-7; 9 bases fit TRBD2. The V gene's germline CDR1 is SNHLY and CDR2 FYNNEI. The CDR3 totals 17 residues. Trimming removed 3 bases from V and 5 bases from J; junction bases left unmatched: 14. The CDR3 sequence is CASSEVSGSPALDEQYF. Here the CDR3 DNA reads TGTGCCAGCAGTGAGGTTAGCGGGAGCCCGGCCTTGGACGAGCAGTACTTC.

The V call is TRBV10-3, the J call TRBJ2-2, with 7 bases aligning to TRBD1. The CDR3 length is 13 residues. V dropped 6 bases and J dropped 6; count of bases not matched to a gene: 4. Looked up from germline, CDR1 is ENHRY and CDR2 is SYGVKD. In DNA, the CDR3 is TGTGCCATCAGCTACGACAGGGCCGGGGAGCTGTTTTTT. Translation: CAISYDRAGELFF.

This clonotype was recorded many times. The genes are TRBV15 and TRBJ1-4; TRBD1 might be the D (5 bases). Trimming stripped 5 bases from V and 8 bases from J, with 9 bases between. This CDR3 is built from 12 residues. The V gene's germline CDR1 is LNHNV and CDR2 YYDKDF (reference sequence). Written as DNA, the CDR3 is TGTGCCACCAGCGGGGGGAGGGAAAAACTGTTTTTT. Protein: CATSGGREKLFF.

V gene TRBV5-8 combines with J gene TRBJ1-2, with 10 bases fitting TRBD1. Germline-derived CDR1 and CDR2 are SGHTS and YDEGEE. V shed 2 bases, J shed 3 bases, and the junction held 7 bases outside the gene matches. The CDR3 runs to 16 residues. Here the CDR3 reads CASSFVSGQGDYGYTF. Here the CDR3 DNA reads TGTGCCAGCAGCTTTGTGTCCGGACAGGGGGACTATGGCTACACCTTC.

Notes on this clonotype: Its ends do not fully match the called genes, so a read error is possible. This sequence joins TRBV5-1 and TRBJ1-4, with 7 nucleotides matching TRBD1. This CDR3 has 15 amino acids. Germline assignment: CDR1 SGHRS and CDR2 YFSETQ. This CDR3 is CAGSYTTGTNEKLFF. The CDR3 DNA follows: TGCGCCGGCAGCTATACGACAGGGACTAATGAAAAACTGTTTTTT.

This clonotype was seen a handful of times. This chain connects TRBV7-9 to TRBJ1-1; D call uncertain. The germline CDR1 and CDR2 sequences are SEHNR and FQNEAQ (reference sequence). The length of the CDR3 is 15 residues. Trimming left V 3 bases short and J 1 base short, with 12 bases between. The CDR3 nucleotides are TGTGCCAGCAGCTTGCGACAAACCGGGAACACTGAAGCTTTCTTT. This encodes CASSLRQTGNTEAFF.

This clonotype was observed a few times. The V gene is TRBV6-5, the J gene TRBJ1-3; TRBD1 is a possible D gene (6 bases). Trimming cost V 6 bases and J 0 bases, with 12 bases left between them. The germline CDR1 and CDR2 sequences are MNHEY and SVGAGI. The CDR3 has 15 amino acids. The CDR3 DNA is TGTGCCAGCAGGTCACAGGGCAGCTCTGGAAACACCATATATTTT. Translated: CASRSQGSSGNTIYF.

The table lists this clonotype with many counts. This chain joins TRBV6-5 and TRBJ2-5; D perhaps matches TRBD1 (5 bases). In germline, CDR1 is MNHEY, CDR2 SVGAGI. The CDR3 covers 14 residues. V lost 2 bases and J 5 bases, leaving 12 bases between the germline ends. The CDR3 nucleotides are TGTGCCAGCAGTTACCAGGGTGGGCTGGAGACCCAGTACTTC. It encodes CASSYQGGLETQYF.

This clonotype was observed many times. The chain links TRBV5-1 to TRBJ2-7; possibly TRBD1 or TRBD2 for D (5 bases each). CDR1 and CDR2 from the germline V gene are SGHRS and YFSETQ. The CDR3 covers 15 residues. V was shortened by 6 bases and J by 0 bases, with 16 bases between the two germline ends. The CDR3: CASTETSGSSYEQYF. The CDR3 DNA reads as TGCGCCAGCACCGAAACCTCAGGGAGCTCCTACGAGCAGTACTTC.

This clonotype has just a few counts. The chain carries TRBV4-3 and TRBJ1-5; D not certain. The CDR3 is 15 amino acids. Germline CDR1 and CDR2: LGHNA and YSLEER. Trimming cost V 1 base and J 4 bases, with 11 bases left between them. CDR3 in amino acids: CASSQVRAVNQPQHF. The CDR3 DNA reads TGCGCCAGCAGCCAAGTTAGGGCAGTTAATCAGCCCCAGCATTTT.